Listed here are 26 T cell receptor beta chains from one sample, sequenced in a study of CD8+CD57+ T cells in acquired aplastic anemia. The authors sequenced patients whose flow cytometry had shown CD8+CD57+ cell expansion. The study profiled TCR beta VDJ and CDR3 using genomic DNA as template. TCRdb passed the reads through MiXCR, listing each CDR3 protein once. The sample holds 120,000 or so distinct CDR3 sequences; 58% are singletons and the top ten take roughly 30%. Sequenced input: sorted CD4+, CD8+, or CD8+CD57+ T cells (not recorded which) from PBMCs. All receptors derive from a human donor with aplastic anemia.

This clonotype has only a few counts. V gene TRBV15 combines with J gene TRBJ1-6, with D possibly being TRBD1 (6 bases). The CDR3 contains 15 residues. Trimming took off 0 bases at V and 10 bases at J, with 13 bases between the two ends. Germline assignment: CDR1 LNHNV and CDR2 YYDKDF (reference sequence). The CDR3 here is CATSRDGAGESPLHF. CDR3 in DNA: TGTGCCACCAGCAGAGATGGGGCAGGGGAATCACCCCTCCACTTT.

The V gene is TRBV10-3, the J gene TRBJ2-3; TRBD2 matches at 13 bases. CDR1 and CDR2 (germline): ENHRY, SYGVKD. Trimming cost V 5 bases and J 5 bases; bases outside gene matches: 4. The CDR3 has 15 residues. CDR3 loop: CAISTLAGGGDTQYF. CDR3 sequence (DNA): TGTGCCATCAGTACACTAGCGGGGGGGGGAGATACGCAGTATTTT.

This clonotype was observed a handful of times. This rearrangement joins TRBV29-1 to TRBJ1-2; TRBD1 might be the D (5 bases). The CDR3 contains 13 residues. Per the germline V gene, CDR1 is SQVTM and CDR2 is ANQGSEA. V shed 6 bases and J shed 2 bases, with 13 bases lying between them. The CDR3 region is CSVARGLNYGYTF. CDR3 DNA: TGCAGCGTCGCGCGGGGCCTGAACTATGGCTACACCTTC.

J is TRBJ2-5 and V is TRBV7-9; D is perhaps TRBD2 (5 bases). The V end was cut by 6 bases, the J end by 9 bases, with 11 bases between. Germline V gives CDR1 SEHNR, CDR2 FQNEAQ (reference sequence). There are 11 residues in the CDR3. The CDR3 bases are TGTGCCAGCAGTAAACTAGGCGCCCAGTACTTC. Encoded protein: CASSKLGAQYF.

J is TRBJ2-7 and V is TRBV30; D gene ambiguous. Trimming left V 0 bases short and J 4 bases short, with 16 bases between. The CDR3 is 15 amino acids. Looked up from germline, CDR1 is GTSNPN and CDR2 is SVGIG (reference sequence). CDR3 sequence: CAWSVLVGESYEQYF. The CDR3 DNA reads TGTGCCTGGAGTGTGTTAGTAGGAGAGTCATACGAGCAGTACTTC.

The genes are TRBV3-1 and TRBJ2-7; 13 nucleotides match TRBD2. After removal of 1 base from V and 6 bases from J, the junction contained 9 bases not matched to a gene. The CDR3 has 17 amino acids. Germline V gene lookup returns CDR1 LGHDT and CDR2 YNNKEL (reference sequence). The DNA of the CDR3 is TGTGCCAGCAGCCAAGTGCTGGCACTAGCGGGAGGGGGCGAGCAGTACTTC. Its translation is CASSQVLALAGGGEQYF.

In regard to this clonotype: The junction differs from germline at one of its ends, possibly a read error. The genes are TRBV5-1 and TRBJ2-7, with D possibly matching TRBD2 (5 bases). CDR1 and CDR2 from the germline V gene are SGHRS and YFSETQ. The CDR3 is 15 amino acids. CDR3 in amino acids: CASSSMRRTSYELYF. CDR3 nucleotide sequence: TGCGCCAGCAGCTCAATGCGGAGGACGTCCTACGAGCTGTACTTC.

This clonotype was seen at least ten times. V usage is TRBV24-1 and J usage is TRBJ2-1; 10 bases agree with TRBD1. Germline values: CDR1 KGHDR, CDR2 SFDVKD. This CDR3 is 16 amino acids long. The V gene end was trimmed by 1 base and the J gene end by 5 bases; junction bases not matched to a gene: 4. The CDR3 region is CATSDFPGTGDNEQFF. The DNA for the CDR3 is TGTGCCACCAGTGATTTTCCCGGGACAGGGGACAATGAGCAGTTCTTC.

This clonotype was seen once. CDR3 sequence: CATSDNPGGGLNSPLHF. The CDR3 coding sequence is TGTGCCACCAGTGACAATCCAGGGGGCGGTTTAAATTCACCCCTCCACTTT. V gene TRBV24-1 combines with J gene TRBJ1-6, with TRBD1 matching 8 bases. V lost 4 bases, J lost 7 bases, and 11 bases stayed unmatched. Germline V gene sequence: CDR1 KGHDR, CDR2 SFDVKD. The CDR3 is 17 residues long.

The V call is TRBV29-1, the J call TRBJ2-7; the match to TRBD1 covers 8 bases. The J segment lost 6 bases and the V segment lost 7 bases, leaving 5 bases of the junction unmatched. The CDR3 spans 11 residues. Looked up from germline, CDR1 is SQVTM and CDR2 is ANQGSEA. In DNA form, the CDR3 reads TGCAGCGCCAGGGGGCCTAGCGAGCAGTACTTC. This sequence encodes CSARGPSEQYF.

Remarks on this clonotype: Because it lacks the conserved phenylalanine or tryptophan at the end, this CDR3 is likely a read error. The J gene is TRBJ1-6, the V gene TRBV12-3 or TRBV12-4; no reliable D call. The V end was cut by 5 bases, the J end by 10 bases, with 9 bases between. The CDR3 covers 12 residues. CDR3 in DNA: TGTGCCAGCAGTGGACCTAAATCACCCCTCCACGTT. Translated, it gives CASSGPKSPLHV.

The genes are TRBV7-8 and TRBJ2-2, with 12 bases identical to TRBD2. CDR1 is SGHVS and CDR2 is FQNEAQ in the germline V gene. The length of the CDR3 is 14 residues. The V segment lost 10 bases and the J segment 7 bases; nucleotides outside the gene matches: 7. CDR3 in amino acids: CATRTSGTNGELFF. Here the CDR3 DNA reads TGTGCCACCCGGACTAGCGGGACCAACGGGGAGCTGTTTTTT.

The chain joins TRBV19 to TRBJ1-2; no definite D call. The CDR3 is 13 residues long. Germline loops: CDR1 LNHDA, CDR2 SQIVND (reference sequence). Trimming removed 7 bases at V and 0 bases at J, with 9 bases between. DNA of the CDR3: TGTGCCAGTACCTTCGAACCTAACTATGGCTACACCTTC. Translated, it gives CASTFEPNYGYTF. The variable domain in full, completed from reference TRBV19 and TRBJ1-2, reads DGGITQSPKYLFRKEGQNVTLSCEQNLNHDAMYWYRQDPGQGLRLIYYSQIVNDFQKGDIAEGYSVSREKKESFPLTVTSAQKNPTAFYLCASTFEPNYGYTFGSGTRLTVV.

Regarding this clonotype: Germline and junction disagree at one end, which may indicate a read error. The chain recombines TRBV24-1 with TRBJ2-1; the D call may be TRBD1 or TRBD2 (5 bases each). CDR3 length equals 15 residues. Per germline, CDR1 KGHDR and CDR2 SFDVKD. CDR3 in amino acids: CASSGQGDADNEQFF. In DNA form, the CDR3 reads TGTGCCTCCAGTGGGCAGGGAGACGCCGACAATGAGCAGTTCTTC.

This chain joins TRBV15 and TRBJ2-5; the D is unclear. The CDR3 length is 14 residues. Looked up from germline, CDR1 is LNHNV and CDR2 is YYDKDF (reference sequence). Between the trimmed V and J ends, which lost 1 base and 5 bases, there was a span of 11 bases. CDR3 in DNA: TGTGCCACCAGCAGAGTATCCAGAATTGAGACCCAGTACTTC. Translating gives CATSRVSRIETQYF.

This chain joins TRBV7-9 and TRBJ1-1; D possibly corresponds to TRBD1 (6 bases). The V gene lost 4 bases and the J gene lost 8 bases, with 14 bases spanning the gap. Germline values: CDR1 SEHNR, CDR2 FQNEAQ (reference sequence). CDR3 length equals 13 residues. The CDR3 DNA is TGTGCCAGCAGCTCCGGTTCGGGGACAGAAGCTTTCTTT. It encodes CASSSGSGTEAFF.

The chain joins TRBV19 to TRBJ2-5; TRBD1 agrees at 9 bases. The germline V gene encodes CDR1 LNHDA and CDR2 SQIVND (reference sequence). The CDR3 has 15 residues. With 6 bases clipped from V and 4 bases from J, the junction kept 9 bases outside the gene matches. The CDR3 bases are TGTGCCAGTAGCGAGACAGGGGGAGGGAGAGAGACCCAGTACTTC. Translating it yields CASSETGGGRETQYF. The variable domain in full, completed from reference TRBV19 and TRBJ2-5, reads DGGITQSPKYLFRKEGQNVTLSCEQNLNHDAMYWYRQDPGQGLRLIYYSQIVNDFQKGDIAEGYSVSREKKESFPLTVTSAQKNPTAFYLCASSETGGGRETQYFGPGTRLLVL.

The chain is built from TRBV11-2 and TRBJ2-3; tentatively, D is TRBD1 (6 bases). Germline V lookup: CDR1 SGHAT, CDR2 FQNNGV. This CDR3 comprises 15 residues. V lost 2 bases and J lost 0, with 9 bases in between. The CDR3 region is CASSLIRGSTDTQYF. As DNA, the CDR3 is TGTGCCAGCAGCTTAATTAGGGGGAGCACAGATACGCAGTATTTT.

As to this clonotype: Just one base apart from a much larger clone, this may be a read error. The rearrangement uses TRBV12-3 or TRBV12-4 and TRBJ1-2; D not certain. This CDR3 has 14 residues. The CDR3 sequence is CASSLSGPNYGYAF. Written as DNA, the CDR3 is TGTGCCAGCAGTCTATCTGGACCTAACTATGGCTACGCCTTC.

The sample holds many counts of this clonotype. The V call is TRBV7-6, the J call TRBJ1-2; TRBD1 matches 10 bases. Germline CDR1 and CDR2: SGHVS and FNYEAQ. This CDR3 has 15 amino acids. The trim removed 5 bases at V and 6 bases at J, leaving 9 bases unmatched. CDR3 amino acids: CASSGGTGVMNGYTF. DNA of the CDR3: TGTGCCAGCAGCGGAGGGACAGGGGTTATGAATGGCTACACCTTC.

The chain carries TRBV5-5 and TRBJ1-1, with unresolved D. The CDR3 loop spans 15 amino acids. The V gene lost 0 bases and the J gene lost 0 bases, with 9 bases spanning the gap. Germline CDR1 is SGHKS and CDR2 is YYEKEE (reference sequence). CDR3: CASSLAGFMNTEAFF. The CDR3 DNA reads TGTGCCAGCAGCTTGGCTGGTTTCATGAACACTGAAGCTTTCTTT.

The CDR3 here is CSVAELAKNIQYF. DNA for the CDR3: TGCAGCGTTGCCGAATTAGCCAAAAACATTCAGTACTTC. The rearrangement joins TRBV29-1 to TRBJ2-4; D is unresolved. V gave up 4 bases and J gave up 0 bases, with 7 bases separating them. This CDR3 is built from 13 residues. Germline V gene data show CDR1 as SQVTM and CDR2 as ANQGSEA. The whole variable domain, filled in from reference TRBV29-1 and TRBJ2-4, reads SAVISQKPSRDICQRGTSLTIQCQVDSQVTMMFWYRQQPGQSLTLIATANQGSEATYESGFVIDKFPISRPNLTFSTLTVSNMSPEDSSIYLCSVAELAKNIQYFGAGTRLSVL.

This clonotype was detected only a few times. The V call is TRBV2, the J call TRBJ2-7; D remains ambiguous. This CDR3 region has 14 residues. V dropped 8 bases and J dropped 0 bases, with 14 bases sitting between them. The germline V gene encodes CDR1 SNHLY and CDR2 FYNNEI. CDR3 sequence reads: CASDPGEISYEQYF. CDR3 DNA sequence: TGTGCCAGCGACCCCGGTGAGATCTCCTACGAGCAGTACTTC.

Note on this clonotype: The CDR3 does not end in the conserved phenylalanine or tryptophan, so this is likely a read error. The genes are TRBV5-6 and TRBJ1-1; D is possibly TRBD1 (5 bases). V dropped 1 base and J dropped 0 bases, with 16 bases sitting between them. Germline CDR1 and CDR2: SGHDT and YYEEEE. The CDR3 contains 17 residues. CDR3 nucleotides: TGTGCCAGCAGCTTGTACACGGCAGGGCTTATGAACACTGAAGCTTTCCTT. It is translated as CASSLYTAGLMNTEAFL.

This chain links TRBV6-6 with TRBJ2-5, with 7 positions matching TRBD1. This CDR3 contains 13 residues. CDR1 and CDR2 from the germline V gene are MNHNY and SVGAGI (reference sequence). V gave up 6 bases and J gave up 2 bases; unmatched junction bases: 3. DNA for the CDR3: TGTGCCAGCAGGACGGGACAGCAAGAGACCCAGTACTTC. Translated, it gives CASRTGQQETQYF.

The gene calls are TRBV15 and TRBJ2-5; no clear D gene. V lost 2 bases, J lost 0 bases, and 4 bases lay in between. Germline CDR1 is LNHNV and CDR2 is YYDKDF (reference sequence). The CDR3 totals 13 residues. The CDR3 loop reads CATSRPDQETQYF. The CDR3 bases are TGTGCCACCAGCAGACCCGACCAAGAGACCCAGTACTTC. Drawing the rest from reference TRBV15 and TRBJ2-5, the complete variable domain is DAMVIQNPRYQVTQFGKPVTLSCSQTLNHNVMYWYQQKSSQAPKLLFHYYDKDFNNEADTPDNFQSRRPNTSFCFLDIRSPGLGDTAMYLCATSRPDQETQYFGPGTRLLVL.